These 5 T cell receptor beta chains share one sample of origin, sequenced in a study of T cells expressing NK-cell markers. TCRdb reprocessed the 5' RACE reads, keeping one entry per CDR3 protein, no DNA. Recorded for this sample: about 160,000 distinct CDR3 sequences. The sequenced sample was blood T cells: a sorted CD56 or NKG2C T cell subset, CD4+ or CD8+ T cells, or bulk PBMC T cells (not recorded which). Receptors originate from a woman aged 18-70 years in good health.

The chain carries TRBV7-9 and TRBJ1-1. The CDR3 is 13 amino acids. Germline V CDR1 and CDR2: SEHNR, FQNEAQ (reference sequence). CDR3 protein: CASSATSGTEAFF.

The chain joins TRBV5-1 to TRBJ2-7; TCRdb's assignment of TRBD2 cannot be checked, as there is no DNA. Germline V gene sequence: CDR1 SGHRS, CDR2 YFSETQ. This CDR3 region has 16 residues. The chain's CDR3 is CASSPGSRTSGNEQYF.

The rearrangement uses TRBV18 and TRBJ1-1; TCRdb designates TRBD1, a call that cannot be tested without DNA. The CDR3 covers 16 residues. Looked up from germline, CDR1 is KGHSH and CDR2 is LQKENI. CDR3 amino acids: CASSPPSTGWNTEAFF.

V is TRBV5-1 and J is TRBJ2-3; the TRBD2 assignment by TCRdb is unverifiable without DNA. The CDR3 contains 15 residues. CDR1 is SGHRS and CDR2 is YFSETQ in the germline V gene. CDR3 sequence: CASSATSGSTDTQYF. Variable domain in full (rest from reference TRBV5-1 and TRBJ2-3): KAGVTQTPRYLIKTRGQQVTLSCSPISGHRSVSWYQQTPGQGLQFLFEYFSETQRNKGNFPGRFSGRQFSNSRSEMNVSTLELGDSALYLCASSATSGSTDTQYFGPGTRLTVL.

The chain links TRBV12-3 or TRBV12-4 to TRBJ1-2; TCRdb indicates TRBD1, and absent DNA this call remains unverified. This CDR3 is 14 amino acids long. The CDR3 sequence: CASRWTGGAYGYTF.